The following is a TCR beta chain sequence with its context. Repertoires were generated with immunoSEQ multiplex PCR, while TCRdb's copy carries only in-frame clones and drops some. Of about 120,000 clones in the sample, approximately 82% were seen once. The length of the CDR3 is 15 residues. Looked up from germline, CDR1 is LGHDT and CDR2 is YNNKEL (reference sequence). The junction had 11 bases not matched to a gene; V was cut back by 4 bases and J by 6 bases. The sample belongs to a study of blood T cell repertoires in COVID-19. The clonotype comes from a woman older than 75 with acute or convalescent COVID-19. Sequences were obtained from peripheral blood. The chain uses TRBV3-1 (or the pseudogene TRBV3-2) and TRBJ2-5, with 7 positions matching TRBD2. CDR3 coding DNA: TGTGCCAGCAGCCCACATGGGGACTATGGGAAGACCCAGTACTTC. Its protein product is CASSPHGDYGKTQYF.